Here is one TCR beta chain with its context. Its antigen is unidentified. The data were obtained in a study of shared clonotypes between healthy human individuals. Study observations and caveats: Naive subsets typically showed greater estimated richness than memory subsets.

Naive CD8 cells lacked CD45RO and underwent positive selection for CCR7, leaving out terminally differentiated effector memory CD45RA+ cells. Assay: immunoSEQ multiplex PCR; the TCRdb copy retains only in-frame clones and omits some. The sample comprises roughly 2.1 million clones, around 93% of which are singletons, and about 1.8% rests with the top ten. With V trimmed by 4 bases and J by 3 bases, 6 bases remained unmatched. Germline CDR1 SGDLS, CDR2 YYNGEE. The CDR3 runs to 15 residues. The rearrangement joins TRBV9 to TRBJ2-7; TRBD1 aligns across 11 bases. This clonotype was sampled from a man between 18 and 35 years old in good health. Some clones in this sample may be carry-over from other donors' samples. Sequences were obtained from naive CD8+ T cells from PBMCs. CDR3 sequence reads: CASSSGQGANYEQYF. CDR3 nucleotide sequence: TGTGCCAGCAGCTCAGGACAGGGGGCTAACTACGAGCAGTACTTC.